The 28 T cell receptor beta chains in this list originate from one sample, sequenced in a study of siplizumab effects on memory and regulatory T cells (dated by TCRdb to between 2018 and 2021). Libraries were prepared through the immunoSEQ multiplex PCR assay. This is the immuneACCESS table as TCRdb keeps it, with only in-frame sequences that have V and J called. A part of the clones is gone; compared with another copy, unresolved V genes explain less than half, and the rest is unexplained. The table for this sample lists approximately 100,000 clones; 85% to 95% of them were counted only once. Approximately 1.5% of the sample lies in the top ten. Sequenced input: non-Treg CD4+ T cells sorted from blood. What the cell subset or site label conveys for this sample: FACS-sorted unstimulated CD4+ non-regulatory T cells. The receptor set was obtained from a human donor in good health.

The chain has TRBV9 and TRBJ1-2; weak D call: TRBD1 (5 bases). The germline CDR1 and CDR2 sequences are SGDLS and YYNGEE. This CDR3 is 15 amino acids long. Trimming removed 3 bases at V and 0 bases at J, with 12 bases between. In DNA form, the CDR3 reads TGTGCCAGCAGCGCGAGGACAACTGCTAACTATGGCTACACCTTC. It encodes CASSARTTANYGYTF. Full variable domain (rest looked up from reference TRBV9 and TRBJ1-2): DSGVTQTPKHLITATGQRVTLRCSPRSGDLSVYWYQQSLDQGLQFLIQYYNGEERAKGNILERFSAQQFPDLHSELNLSSLELGDSALYFCASSARTTANYGYTFGSGTRLTVV.

CDR3 protein: CASSVGAGRGANVLTF. The CDR3 region has the DNA TGTGCCAGCAGCGTAGGAGCAGGGCGCGGGGCCAACGTCCTGACTTTC. The chain has TRBV9 and TRBJ2-6; TRBD1 is a possible D gene (5 bases). The V end was cut by 0 bases, the J end by 4 bases, with 11 bases between. The CDR3 extends over 16 amino acids. Germline V gene sequence: CDR1 SGDLS, CDR2 YYNGEE.

The chain couples TRBV9 to TRBJ2-1; the D gene is possibly TRBD2 (5 bases). In germline, CDR1 is SGDLS, CDR2 YYNGEE. The CDR3 contains 14 residues. V lost 4 bases and J 2 bases, leaving 10 bases between the germline ends. The CDR3 DNA reads as TGTGCCAGCAGCACTCCGGGGACCTACAATGAGCAGTTCTTC. This sequence encodes CASSTPGTYNEQFF.

The sample holds one count of this clone. The gene calls are TRBV19 and TRBJ2-5, with TRBD1 as a possible D gene (6 bases). Germline V lookup: CDR1 LNHDA, CDR2 SQIVND (reference sequence). Trimming stripped 4 bases from V and 5 bases from J, with 20 bases between. This CDR3 contains 16 residues. The CDR3 spells CASSRARPGAGETQYF. The CDR3 DNA follows: TGTGCCAGTAGTAGGGCCCGCCCAGGGGCCGGGGAGACCCAGTACTTC.

The chain carries TRBV19 and TRBJ2-1; weak D call: TRBD2 (7 bases). V was cut by 3 bases and J by 5 bases, with 11 bases left in between. From germline, CDR1 is LNHDA and CDR2 SQIVND (reference sequence). The CDR3 runs to 14 residues. CDR3 protein: CASSIGGADNEQFF. The CDR3 DNA reads as TGTGCCAGTAGTATTGGGGGGGCGGACAATGAGCAGTTCTTC.

V is TRBV28 and J is TRBJ2-7, with D possibly matching TRBD2 (5 bases). V gave up 6 bases and J gave up 3 bases, with 15 bases separating them. The CDR3 loop spans 14 amino acids. Germline V gene data show CDR1 as MDHEN and CDR2 as SYDVKM. The CDR3 DNA reads TGTGCCAGCAGGGGAGTGGGCAGTTTCTACGAGCAGTACTTC. Protein: CASRGVGSFYEQYF.

V gene TRBV7-3 combines with J gene TRBJ2-6; weak D call: TRBD2 (6 bases). CDR1 is SGHTA, CDR2 FQGTGA, per germline. Trimming shortened V by 0 bases and J by 1 base, and 13 bases separated the two germline ends. The CDR3 spans 18 residues. In DNA, the CDR3 is TGTGCCAGCAGCTTAACGGGGGGATCACTATCTGGGGCCAACGTCCTGACTTTC. Its protein is CASSLTGGSLSGANVLTF.

This rearrangement joins TRBV19 to TRBJ2-7, with 8 bases aligning to TRBD2. V lost 5 bases to trimming and J lost 1 base; unmatched junction nucleotides: 4. The CDR3 consists of 14 residues. Germline-derived CDR1 and CDR2 are LNHDA and SQIVND (reference sequence). In DNA form, the CDR3 reads TGTGCCAGTAGTGCGGGAGGAGGTTCCTACGAGCAGTACTTC. Residues: CASSAGGGSYEQYF. The full variable domain, in which reference TRBV19 and TRBJ2-7 provide the parts outside the CDR3, is DGGITQSPKYLFRKEGQNVTLSCEQNLNHDAMYWYRQDPGQGLRLIYYSQIVNDFQKGDIAEGYSVSREKKESFPLTVTSAQKNPTAFYLCASSAGGGSYEQYFGPGTRLTVT.

The gene calls are TRBV18 and TRBJ2-6; D unclear. V was shortened by 5 bases and J by 0 bases, with 5 bases between the two germline ends. Germline CDR1 is KGHSH and CDR2 is LQKENI. This CDR3 has 14 residues. CDR3 sequence reads: CASSKDSGANVLTF. The CDR3 DNA follows: TGTGCCAGCTCAAAAGACTCTGGGGCCAACGTCCTGACTTTC. The full variable domain, with the rest looked up from reference TRBV18 and TRBJ2-6, is NAGVMQNPRHLVRRRGQEARLRCSPMKGHSHVYWYRQLPEEGLKFMVYLQKENIIDESGMPKERFSAEFPKEGPSILRIQQVVRGDSAAYFCASSKDSGANVLTFGAGSRLTVL.

The rearrangement uses TRBV30 and TRBJ1-5, with D maybe TRBD1 (6 bases). Between the trimmed V and J ends, which lost 6 bases and 4 bases, there was a span of 16 bases. This CDR3 is 14 amino acids long. Germline assignment: CDR1 GTSNPN and CDR2 SVGIG (reference sequence). For the CDR3, the DNA is TGTGCCTGCGGAAGGGGGAATTCGAATCAGCCCCAGCATTTT. It specifies CACGRGNSNQPQHF.

The chain carries TRBV11-3 and TRBJ2-1; tentatively, D is TRBD2 (7 bases). Germline V gives CDR1 SGHNT, CDR2 YENEEA. Deletions cut 5 bases from V and 7 bases from J, with 12 bases between. This CDR3 comprises 13 residues. CDR3 DNA: TGTGCCAGCAGCCAACAGGGAGGGAATGAGCAGTTCTTC. Its protein product is CASSQQGGNEQFF.

The chain employs TRBV27 and TRBJ2-1; possibly TRBD2 for D (5 bases). This CDR3 is 15 amino acids long. V lost 2 bases, J lost 9 bases, and 17 bases lay in between. CDR1 is MNHEY and CDR2 is SMNVEV in the germline V gene (reference sequence). The CDR3 reads CASSLLTRSVGEQFF. The CDR3 nucleotides are TGTGCCAGCAGTTTACTAACTAGAAGCGTGGGTGAGCAGTTCTTC.

In this sample, this clone turned up once. The gene calls are TRBV18 and TRBJ2-3; 9 nucleotides align to TRBD2. With V trimmed by 2 bases and J by 0 bases, 21 bases remained unmatched. Germline CDR1 and CDR2: KGHSH and LQKENI. The CDR3 is 22 residues long. CDR3 sequence reads: CASSPNRVESLGREGSTDTQYF. The DNA for the CDR3 is TGTGCCAGCTCACCAAACCGTGTAGAGTCTTTGGGGCGGGAGGGTAGCACAGATACGCAGTATTTT. The full variable domain, in which reference TRBV18 and TRBJ2-3 provide the parts outside the CDR3, is NAGVMQNPRHLVRRRGQEARLRCSPMKGHSHVYWYRQLPEEGLKFMVYLQKENIIDESGMPKERFSAEFPKEGPSILRIQQVVRGDSAAYFCASSPNRVESLGREGSTDTQYFGPGTRLTVL.

The genes are TRBV18 and TRBJ1-4; D is unclear. Germline V gene sequence: CDR1 KGHSH, CDR2 LQKENI. V lost 6 bases, J lost 8 bases, and 10 bases lay in between. There are 12 residues in the CDR3. The CDR3 reads CASSRTGEKLFF. The CDR3 bases are TGTGCCAGCTCGCGAACCGGGGAAAAACTGTTTTTT.

V gene TRBV2 combines with J gene TRBJ1-4, with D unclear. The CDR3 is 14 residues long. V gave up 11 bases and J gave up 5 bases, with 18 bases separating them. Per the germline V gene, CDR1 is SNHLY and CDR2 is FYNNEI. This CDR3 is CAGGLRRTNEKLFF. The CDR3 region has the DNA TGTGCCGGTGGGCTCCGACGTACGAATGAAAAACTGTTTTTT.

This clone was counted once. The chain carries TRBV6-6 and TRBJ2-3, with TRBD1 matching over 7 bases. This CDR3 contains 14 residues. Germline CDR1 is MNHNY and CDR2 is SVGAGI (reference sequence). Trimming cost V 10 bases and J 4 bases; bases outside gene matches: 11. The CDR3 region has the DNA TGTGCCACCACCGATACAGGGGAATCAGATACGCAGTATTTT. This sequence encodes CATTDTGESDTQYF.

The rearrangement uses TRBV18 and TRBJ2-7, with 8 bases lining up with TRBD2. This CDR3 is 14 amino acids long. CDR1 KGHSH and CDR2 LQKENI come from the germline V gene. Trimming took 0 bases from V and 3 from J; bases not matched to a gene: 1. This CDR3 reads CASSPPGLDYEQYF. Here the CDR3 DNA reads TGTGCCAGCTCACCACCGGGACTAGACTACGAGCAGTACTTC.

This chain joins TRBV7-3 and TRBJ2-1, with 7 bases matching TRBD2. The CDR3 has 17 amino acids. In germline, CDR1 is SGHTA, CDR2 FQGTGA. Unmatched junction bases numbered 18, after V lost 9 bases and J lost 4 bases. This CDR3 is CARKSLAGPPPYNEQFF. The CDR3 bases are TGTGCCAGAAAATCTTTAGCGGGCCCCCCCCCATACAATGAGCAGTTCTTC.

Only a few counts were recorded for this clone. V gene TRBV10-1 combines with J gene TRBJ1-1; D unresolved. V lost 4 bases and J 3 bases, leaving 6 bases between the germline ends. CDR1 and CDR2 (germline): WNHNN, SYGVQD (reference sequence). The CDR3 covers 12 residues. The chain's CDR3 is CASSGRHTEAFF. Here the CDR3 DNA reads TGCGCCAGCAGTGGACGGCACACTGAAGCTTTCTTT.

This chain connects TRBV7-2 to TRBJ1-1; D unresolved. The CDR3 spans 14 residues. Trimming removed 7 bases at V and 5 bases at J, with 17 bases between. CDR1 is SGHTA and CDR2 is FQGNSA in the germline V gene. Here the CDR3 reads CASTRNLGRTEAFF. DNA of the CDR3: TGTGCCAGCACAAGGAATTTGGGTCGTACTGAAGCTTTCTTT.

J is TRBJ1-1 and V is TRBV30; no firm D call. Germline loops: CDR1 GTSNPN, CDR2 SVGIG (reference sequence). Trimming pared 1 base from V and 1 base from J, leaving 13 bases between. There are 15 residues in the CDR3. This chain's CDR3 is CAWSGGRLANTEAFF. In DNA form, the CDR3 reads TGTGCCTGGAGTGGGGGAAGACTGGCGAACACTGAAGCTTTCTTT.

V usage is TRBV6-4 and J usage is TRBJ1-1; D remains ambiguous. V lost 0 bases to trimming and J lost 5 bases, with 7 bases between them. This CDR3 is 13 amino acids long. Germline CDR1 reads MRHNA; CDR2 reads SNTAGT. The CDR3 spells CASSDSKGTEAFF. In DNA form, the CDR3 reads TGTGCCAGCAGTGACTCGAAAGGAACTGAAGCTTTCTTT.

The rearrangement joins TRBV4-1 to TRBJ2-3; 7 bases are a match to TRBD1. Germline V gives CDR1 MGHRA, CDR2 YSYEKL. J was trimmed by 0 bases and V by 2 bases; bases with no gene match: 8. CDR3 length equals 17 residues. CDR3 DNA sequence: TGCGCCAGCAGCCAACCGTTGAGGACAGGAAGCACAGATACGCAGTATTTT. Amino acid sequence: CASSQPLRTGSTDTQYF.

The V and J genes are TRBV29-1 and TRBJ2-7, with 7 bases fitting TRBD2. Germline-derived CDR1 and CDR2 are SQVTM and ANQGSEA. The CDR3 covers 11 residues. V gave up 4 bases and J gave up 6 bases; unmatched junction bases: 3. The chain's CDR3 is CSVGEGFEQYF. The CDR3 nucleotides are TGCAGCGTTGGGGAGGGGTTCGAGCAGTACTTC.

The genes are TRBV10-3 and TRBJ1-1, with 11 bases identical to TRBD1. Germline V gene sequence: CDR1 ENHRY, CDR2 SYGVKD. J lost 4 bases, V lost 6 bases, and 7 bases had no gene match. The CDR3 spans 15 residues. Written as DNA, the CDR3 is TGTGCCATCAGAGGACAGGGGGCGGTGAGCACTGAAGCTTTCTTT. This encodes CAIRGQGAVSTEAFF.

The chain couples TRBV5-1 to TRBJ1-4; no clear D. CDR3 size: 13 residues. Germline CDR1 reads SGHRS; CDR2 reads YFSETQ. V was shortened by 2 bases and J by 8 bases, with 10 bases between the two germline ends. CDR3 loop: CASSLEPTEKLFF. The CDR3 nucleotides are TGCGCCAGCAGCTTAGAGCCGACGGAAAAACTGTTTTTT. Combining the CDR3 with reference TRBV5-1 and TRBJ1-4 gives the whole variable domain KAGVTQTPRYLIKTRGQQVTLSCSPISGHRSVSWYQQTPGQGLQFLFEYFSETQRNKGNFPGRFSGRQFSNSRSEMNVSTLELGDSALYLCASSLEPTEKLFFGSGTQLSVL.

V is TRBV19 and J is TRBJ2-1, with 13 bases aligning to TRBD2. Per the germline V gene, CDR1 is LNHDA and CDR2 is SQIVND (reference sequence). J was trimmed by 5 bases and V by 5 bases; bases with no gene match: 9. This CDR3 is 17 amino acids long. The CDR3 DNA reads as TGTGCCAGTAGTTTTACTTCCGGGACTAGCGGGAACAATGAGCAGTTCTTC. This codes for CASSFTSGTSGNNEQFF.

This rearrangement joins TRBV19 to TRBJ2-2; D is uncertain. Trimming stripped 7 bases from V and 0 bases from J, with 12 bases between. Germline V CDR1 and CDR2: LNHDA, SQIVND (reference sequence). This CDR3 is built from 15 residues. Written as DNA, the CDR3 is TGTGCCAGTAAGTGGGGAAGCACGAACACCGGGGAGCTGTTTTTT. As protein: CASKWGSTNTGELFF.